The next 30 T cell receptor beta chains were all read from a single sample in a study of CD8+ T cells in alopecia areata. Reverse transcribed after extraction, RNA yielded cDNA as the sequencing template. This table comes from immunoSEQ multiplex PCR, and its TCRdb copy is limited to in-frame clones, with some not included. Altogether roughly 120,000 clones were found in the sample, and no singletons occur. Material for sequencing was lesional skin. The receptors here all came from a C3H/HeJ mouse with alopecia areata. This strain's MHC haplotype is H2-k.

This clone has more than one count but fewer than ten. Genes here carry mouse names. The observed sequence ends 4 residues before the CDR3 terminus, with the missing tail filled in from the germline J gene. The V and J genes are TRBV13-3 and TRBJ2-4, with D perhaps TRBD2 (5 bases). Germline values: CDR1 NNHDY, CDR2 SYVADS. Trimming left V 0 bases short and J 0 bases short, with 11 bases between. There are 16 residues in the CDR3. The covered CDR3 bases are TGTGCCAGCAGTGATGTTGCTGGGTCTAGTCAAAAC. Amino acids: CASSDVAGSSQN. The full CDR3 sequence reads CASSDVAGSSQNTLYF.

This clone was recorded a few times. Gene names are the mouse ones. The sequenced part of the CDR3 DNA is TGCACCTGCAGTGCAGATGACAGGGGAATTTCCAACGAA. It encodes CTCSADDRGISNE. The CDR3 in full is CTCSADDRGISNERLFF. V gene TRBV1 combines with J gene TRBJ1-4; the match to TRBD1 covers 8 bases. Read coverage stops 4 residues before the CDR3 terminus; the germline J gene supplies the remainder. Germline V lookup: CDR1 NSQYPW, CDR2 LRSPGD (reference sequence). The trim removed 0 bases at V and 0 bases at J, leaving 3 bases unmatched. The CDR3 is made up of 17 amino acids. Combining the CDR3 with reference TRBV1 and TRBJ1-4 gives the whole variable domain VTLLEQNPRWRLVPRGQAVNLRCILKNSQYPWMSWYQQDLQKQLQWLFTLRSPGDKEVKSLPGADYLATRVTDTELRLQVANMSQGRTLYCTCSADDRGISNERLFFGHGTKLSVL.

This clone occurred a few times. Germline and genes here are mouse. The CDR3 DNA, read in part, is TGTGCAAGCAGCCCAGGACAGGGAAACTCC. Protein sequence: CASSPGQGNS. The full CDR3 reads CASSPGQGNSDYTF. This chain uses TRBV16 with TRBJ1-2; 8 bases line up with TRBD1. Read data end 4 residues before the CDR3 end; the end is taken from the germline J gene. J gave up 1 base and V 5 bases, and 3 bases lay outside the gene matches. This CDR3 is built from 14 residues. Germline lookup yields CDR1 SGHSA and CDR2 FRNQAP.

This clone has just a few counts. Genes here carry mouse names. The read comes to an end 4 residues before the CDR3 does, leaving the germline J gene to fill in the end. The gene calls are TRBV5 and TRBJ2-7, with D perhaps TRBD2 (6 bases). This CDR3 is built from 13 residues. Trimming took off 1 base at V and 3 bases at J, with 7 bases between the two ends. Germline-derived CDR1 and CDR2 are LGHNA and YNLKQL (reference sequence). The covered CDR3 bases are TGTGCCAGCAGCCAAGGACTGGACTAT. This gives the protein CASSQGLDY. The whole CDR3 sequence is CASSQGLDYEQYF.

As to this clone: Gene names refer to mouse genes. The read ends 4 residues before the CDR3 terminus; that terminus is restored from the germline J gene. V usage is TRBV1 and J usage is TRBJ2-5; tentative D call: TRBD2 (5 bases). This CDR3 comprises 16 residues. Trimming took off 0 bases at V and 0 bases at J, with 10 bases between the two ends. Germline V gene lookup returns CDR1 NSQYPW and CDR2 LRSPGD (reference sequence). The CDR3 protein is CTCSADLGLNQDTQYF. CDR3 DNA (partial): TGCACCTGCAGTGCAGATCTTGGACTTAACCAAGAC.

This clone was recorded a few times. Genes here carry mouse names. The read finishes 4 residues shy of the CDR3 end, and the germline J gene is used to complete it. The chain uses TRBV19 and TRBJ2-1; possibly TRBD2 for D (7 bases). CDR1 and CDR2 from the germline V gene are FNHDT and SITEND (reference sequence). V lost 1 base and J lost 0, with 11 bases in between. The CDR3 runs to 16 residues. This CDR3 reads CASSINGGPNYAEQFF. The part of the CDR3 DNA that was read is TGTGCCAGCAGTATAAACGGGGGGCCTAACTATGCT. The full variable domain, in which reference TRBV19 and TRBJ2-1 provide the parts outside the CDR3, is GGIITQTPKFLIGQEGQKLTLKCQQNFNHDTMYWYRQDSGKGLRLIYYSITENDLQKGDLSEGYDASREKKSSFSLTVTSAQKNEMAVFLCASSINGGPNYAEQFFGPGTRLTVL.

To note about this clone: Each gene name is a mouse one. The read ends 4 residues shy of where the CDR3 ends; the end is completed using the germline J gene. The J gene is TRBJ1-1, the V gene TRBV13-3, with a weak D call TRBD1 (6 bases). The CDR3 runs 15 residues. In germline, CDR1 is NNHDY, CDR2 SYVADS. V was cut by 5 bases and J by 4 bases, with 18 bases left in between. The part of the CDR3 DNA that was read is TGTGCCAGCAGGGCCACAGGGAAAGGGGGCACA. Translation gives CASRATGKGGT. The entire CDR3 protein reads CASRATGKGGTEVFF.

This clone turned up a few times. Mouse names are used for the genes. The read is 4 residues too short to cover the CDR3 end, so that end is filled in from the germline J gene. The rearrangement joins TRBV13-1 to TRBJ2-2, with 9 positions matching TRBD1. Germline CDR1 and CDR2: NSHNY and SYGAGN. The V gene end was trimmed by 1 base and the J gene end by 6 bases; junction bases not matched to a gene: 1. The CDR3 sequence is 14 residues long. CDR3 DNA (partial): TGTGCCAGCAGTGATCACAGGGGGCCCGGG. Protein: CASSDHRGPG. The entire CDR3 protein is CASSDHRGPGQLYF.

As for this clone: Gene names are mouse gene names. The CDR3 end falls 4 residues outside the read, so it is completed with the germline J gene. V usage is TRBV1 and J usage is TRBJ1-4; TRBD1 agrees at 7 bases. V was clipped by 4 bases and J by 2 bases; unmatched bases: 4. The CDR3 is 15 amino acids. Germline values: CDR1 NSQYPW, CDR2 LRSPGD (reference sequence). CDR3 sequence reads: CTCSVSGQSNERLFF. CDR3 DNA (partial): TGCACCTGCAGTGTCTCGGGACAGTCCAACGAA.

This clone was found many times. The listed genes are named as in mouse. The read terminates 4 residues before the CDR3 end, so the remaining end is supplied by the germline J gene. The chain links TRBV13-3 to TRBJ2-1; 10 positions agree with TRBD2. The CDR3 loop spans 16 amino acids. Germline-derived CDR1 and CDR2 are NNHDY and SYVADS. The V and J ends lost 0 bases and 3 bases, in that order; junction bases with no gene match: 3. This chain's CDR3 is CASSDGLGGIYAEQFF. Incomplete CDR3 DNA: TGTGCCAGCAGTGATGGACTGGGGGGTATCTATGCT.

This clone was seen a handful of times. Any gene name here is a mouse gene name. The CDR3 end lies 4 residues beyond the end of the read and is filled in from the germline J gene. This chain links TRBV13-3 with TRBJ1-1, with a possible D match to TRBD1 (6 bases). The CDR3 is 14 amino acids. V was clipped by 7 bases and J by 2 bases, with 15 bases between them. CDR1 and CDR2 from the germline V gene are NNHDY and SYVADS. CDR3 amino acids: CASRTGTINTEVFF. The part of the CDR3 DNA that was read is TGTGCCAGCCGTACCGGGACAATCAACACA.

A remark on this clone: The gene names here belong to mouse. The CDR3 sequence: CASSRDLGGRYAEQFF. The covered CDR3 bases are TGTGCTAGCAGTAGAGATTTGGGGGGGCGTTATGCT. This rearrangement joins TRBV17 to TRBJ2-1; 9 nucleotides align to TRBD2. The read finishes 4 residues shy of the CDR3 end, and the germline J gene is used to complete it. CDR1 and CDR2 (germline): MNHDT, YYDKIL. The trim removed 0 bases at V and 4 bases at J, leaving 4 bases unmatched. The CDR3 consists of 16 residues.

Comments on this clone: The gene names here belong to mouse. The CDR3 DNA, read in part, is TGTGCCACTGGGGGAAGTGCAGAA. It encodes CATGGSAE. The complete CDR3 protein is CATGGSAETLYF. This sequence joins TRBV13-3 and TRBJ2-3, with 7 bases that match TRBD2. The read comes to an end 4 residues before the CDR3 does, leaving the germline J gene to fill in the end. V shed 9 bases and J 0 bases; nucleotides not matched to a gene: 1. Germline CDR1 and CDR2: NNHDY and SYVADS. This CDR3 is 12 amino acids long.

To note about this clone: Any gene name here is a mouse gene name. Read coverage stops 4 residues before the CDR3 terminus; the germline J gene supplies the remainder. The rearrangement joins TRBV1 to TRBJ2-1, with D possibly being TRBD1 (6 bases). Trimming left V 3 bases short and J 5 bases short, with 14 bases between. In germline, CDR1 is NSQYPW, CDR2 LRSPGD (reference sequence). The CDR3 length is 15 residues. CDR3 region: CTCSASWDMDAEQFF. Incomplete CDR3 DNA: TGCACCTGCAGTGCGTCATGGGACATGGATGCT.

A few counts support this clone. The genes and germline here are from mouse. The CDR3 end falls 4 residues outside the read, so it is completed with the germline J gene. This chain uses TRBV13-1 with TRBJ2-7; 7 nucleotides align to TRBD1. Losses at the gene ends were 0 bases for V and 3 bases for J; bases not matched to a gene: 3. Germline V gene lookup returns CDR1 NSHNY and CDR2 SYGAGN. This CDR3 has 14 residues. The sequenced part of the CDR3 DNA is TGTGCCAGCAGTGATGACAGGGGAAACTAT. The encoded protein is CASSDDRGNY. The whole CDR3 region reads CASSDDRGNYEQYF.

This clone occurred a few times. Here the gene names and germline are mouse. The read stops 4 residues short of the end of the CDR3; the missing end is completed from the germline J gene. Other nucleotide sequences in the sample specify the same CDR3. The chain recombines TRBV1 with TRBJ2-1; TRBD2 agrees at 8 bases. The germline gives CDR1 NSQYPW, CDR2 LRSPGD (reference sequence). The CDR3 covers 16 residues. With V trimmed by 3 bases and J by 0 bases, 4 bases remained unmatched. This CDR3 is CTCSALGGVNYAEQFF. CDR3 DNA (partial): TGCACCTGCAGTGCCCTTGGGGGGGTTAACTATGCT.

As concerns this clone: The gene names given are mouse names. Read data end 4 residues before the CDR3 end; the end is taken from the germline J gene. J is TRBJ2-3 and V is TRBV1; 10 positions agree with TRBD1. The CDR3 covers 16 residues. Germline trimming cut 0 bases from V and 4 bases from J; bases unmatched to any gene: 4. Germline lookup yields CDR1 NSQYPW and CDR2 LRSPGD (reference sequence). CDR3 sequence: CTCSADGDRGTETLYF. CDR3 bases read: TGCACCTGCAGTGCAGATGGGGACAGGGGTACAGAA.

This clone was seen only a few times. Just one base apart from a much larger clone, this may be a read error. These gene names are mouse names. The read stops 4 residues short of the end of the CDR3; the missing end is completed from the germline J gene. J is TRBJ1-4 and V is TRBV13-1, with 8 bases aligning to TRBD1. This CDR3 has 14 residues. Germline V gene sequence: CDR1 NSHNY, CDR2 SYGAGN. V lost 0 bases, J lost 6 bases, and 1 base stayed unmatched. The CDR3 loop reads CASSDAGGDERLFF. The part of the CDR3 DNA that was read is TGTGCCAGCAGTGATGCAGGGGGCGACGAA.

This clone has a handful of counts. The gene symbols are mouse symbols. The observed sequence ends 4 residues before the CDR3 terminus, with the missing tail filled in from the germline J gene. The chain employs TRBV13-2 and TRBJ1-4; possibly TRBD1 for D (6 bases). Trimming took off 0 bases at V and 1 base at J, with 16 bases between the two ends. CDR1 NNHNN and CDR2 SYGAGS come from the germline V gene (reference sequence). This CDR3 has 18 amino acids. CDR3 region: CASGDARGTKNSNERLFF. The sequenced CDR3 bases are TGTGCCAGCGGTGATGCCCGCGGGACAAAAAATTCCAACGAA.

In its sample, this clone was seen many times. Genes and germline are mouse. CDR3 protein: CASSDPGTGDTEVFF. The covered CDR3 bases are TGTGCCAGCAGTGACCCCGGGACAGGGGACACA. The V call is TRBV13-3, the J call TRBJ1-1, with TRBD1 identical over 10 bases. Coverage ceases 4 residues before the CDR3 finishes, and the germline J gene fills in the end. The CDR3 is 15 residues long. Germline V CDR1 and CDR2: NNHDY, SYVADS. The junction had 4 bases not matched to a gene; V was cut back by 2 bases and J by 3 bases.

A few counts support this clone. Genes here carry mouse names. The CDR3 extends 4 residues past the end of the read, so its final part is completed from the germline J gene. The chain links TRBV13-3 to TRBJ1-2; 7 bases fit TRBD1. The CDR3 sequence is 14 residues long. The V gene end was trimmed by 5 bases and the J gene end by 2 bases; junction bases not matched to a gene: 6. Germline loops: CDR1 NNHDY, CDR2 SYVADS. The CDR3 region is CASSPDRANSDYTF. The part of the CDR3 DNA that was read is TGTGCCAGCAGCCCCGACAGGGCGAACTCC.

About this clone itself: The germline and genes are mouse ones. The read terminates 4 residues ahead of where the CDR3 ends, so the germline J gene completes it. The chain carries TRBV13-3 and TRBJ2-1, with TRBD2 matching over 10 bases. CDR3 size: 14 residues. The V gene's germline CDR1 is NNHDY and CDR2 SYVADS. Trimming cost V 2 bases and J 6 bases; bases outside gene matches: 2. CDR3 residues: CASSEDWGFAEQFF. The covered CDR3 bases are TGTGCCAGCAGTGAGGACTGGGGGTTTGCT.

This clone turned up a few times. Genes here carry mouse names. The CDR3 end lies 4 residues beyond the end of the read and is filled in from the germline J gene. The chain combines TRBV13-2 with TRBJ2-7, with 7 nucleotides matching TRBD1. This CDR3 spans 12 amino acids. Germline V lookup: CDR1 NNHNN, CDR2 SYGAGS (reference sequence). The CDR3 protein is CASVGDRYEQYF. The CDR3 bases that were read are TGTGCCAGCGTCGGGGACAGATAT.

This clone was seen a few times. TCRdb's protein sequence differs at residue 12 from the translated DNA; the protein presented here follows the DNA. Here the gene names and germline are mouse. Read sequence stops 3 residues before the CDR3 end, and the germline J gene provides the missing end. This sequence joins TRBV5 and TRBJ1-6; D uncertain. TRBJ1-6 is reported as an ORF; its role is uncertain. Looked up from germline, CDR1 is LGHNA and CDR2 is YNLKQL (reference sequence). The V and J ends lost 3 bases and 0 bases respectively, with 6 bases between them. The CDR3 consists of 15 residues. The CDR3 protein is CASSQGNSYNSPLYF. Incomplete CDR3 DNA: TGTGCCAGCAGCCAGGGGAATTCCTATAATTCGCCC.

This clone turned up a few times. Here the gene names and germline are mouse. The DNA ends 4 residues before the CDR3 does, and the rest of the CDR3 is filled in from the germline J gene. The chain has TRBV1 and TRBJ2-1; 7 positions match TRBD2. Germline V lookup: CDR1 NSQYPW, CDR2 LRSPGD (reference sequence). V shed 1 base, J shed 0 bases, and the junction held 3 bases outside the gene matches. This CDR3 is 16 amino acids long. The covered CDR3 bases are TGCACCTGCAGTGCAGGCGACTGGGTTAACTATGCT. This encodes CTCSAGDWVNYA. The CDR3 as a whole reads CTCSAGDWVNYAEQFF.

There are a few counts of this clone. Gene names are the mouse ones. Sequencing ends 4 residues short of the CDR3 end; the germline J gene provides the rest. The V and J genes are TRBV17 and TRBJ2-4; 10 positions match TRBD2. Germline loops: CDR1 MNHDT, CDR2 YYDKIL. J lost 0 bases, V lost 6 bases, and 6 bases had no gene match. This CDR3 region has 16 residues. Incomplete CDR3 DNA: TGTGCTAGCAGCAGGACTGGGGGTGGAAGTCAAAAC. This translates into CASSRTGGGSQN. The CDR3 as a whole reads CASSRTGGGSQNTLYF.

This clone was found a few times. Gene names and germline match the mouse. The read falls 4 residues short of the CDR3 end, and the missing part is taken from the germline J gene. The chain carries TRBV13-2 and TRBJ2-7; perhaps TRBD1 as D (5 bases). V was shortened by 1 base and J by 2 bases, with 10 bases between the two germline ends. This CDR3 comprises 14 residues. The germline V gene encodes CDR1 NNHNN and CDR2 SYGAGS (reference sequence). Incomplete CDR3 DNA: TGTGCCAGCGGTGATCTACAGGACCCCTAT. It is translated as CASGDLQDPY. From start to end, the CDR3 is CASGDLQDPYEQYF.

For this clone: Gene labels here are mouse ones. The read stops 4 residues short of the end of the CDR3; the missing end is completed from the germline J gene. The chain combines TRBV13-1 with TRBJ2-7; 9 nucleotides agree with TRBD2. The V gene's germline CDR1 is NSHNY and CDR2 SYGAGN. The junction had 9 bases not matched to a gene; V was cut back by 2 bases and J by 0 bases. The CDR3 is made up of 17 amino acids. CDR3 region: CASSEPDWGHSSYEQYF. The part of the CDR3 DNA that was read is TGTGCCAGCAGTGAGCCCGACTGGGGGCATAGCTCCTAT.

This clone was observed at least ten times. Gene names and germline refer to mouse. Read sequence stops 4 residues before the CDR3 end, and the germline J gene provides the missing end. The genes are TRBV13-3 and TRBJ2-5; maybe TRBD1 (6 bases). CDR3 size: 11 residues. The germline V gene has CDR1 NNHDY and CDR2 SYVADS. The CDR3 bases that were read are TGTGCCAGCTCAGGGGAAGAC. Residues: CASSGED. Given in full, the CDR3 is CASSGEDTQYF.

With regard to this clone: Gene and germline names: mouse. CDR3 sequence reads: CASSGRGDPEVFF. The part of the CDR3 DNA that was read is TGTGCCAGCAGTGGCAGGGGGGATCCA. This sequence joins TRBV13-3 and TRBJ1-1; 7 bases align to TRBD1. The read terminates 4 residues before the CDR3 end, so the remaining end is supplied by the germline J gene. CDR3 length equals 13 residues. Germline V gives CDR1 NNHDY, CDR2 SYVADS.